The rows below give T cell receptor beta chains drawn from one sample of a study of regulatory T cells in long-lasting Graves disease. TCRdb reprocessed the multiplex PCR reads with MiXCR, giving one entry per CDR3 protein. The data contain about 620,000 distinct CDR3 sequences, roughly 15% of them seen just once; the ten biggest clones take up around a sixth. The sample also formed part of further work on T cells in Graves' hyperthyroidism and ophthalmopathy.

Here the sequenced sample was peripheral blood mononuclear cells (PBMCs), taken at new diagnosis, from a patient treated with antithyroid drugs. Receptor source: a woman in her twenties or thirties with Graves disease. Each CDR3 is given with its conserved first and last residue. A D gene is named only where the DNA matches it firmly. A clone size is listed for some rows: how often the clone was seen (once, few, many), or a class if it is expanded.

d_call	v_call	j_call	clone_size	cdr3_aa	cdr3_nt
-	TRBV12-3/TRBV12-4	TRBJ1-6	few	CASSHDRVDDSPLHF	TGTGCCAGCAGCCACGATCGAGTGGATGATTCACCCCTCCACTTT
-	TRBV2	TRBJ1-6	few	CANRENSYNSPLHF	TGTGCCAACAGAGAAAACTCCTATAATTCACCCCTCCACTTT
TRBD1	TRBV20-1	TRBJ1-2	many	CSARPLGTGVTNYGYTF	TGCAGTGCTAGACCACTCGGGACAGGAGTTACTAACTATGGCTACACCTTC
TRBD1	TRBV11-1	TRBJ2-4	once	CASSSGIETGVKNIQYF	TGTGCCAGCAGTTCCGGGATCGAAACAGGGGTGAAAAACATTCAGTACTTC
TRBD2	TRBV27	TRBJ2-1	-	CASSFLGTSKGKNEQFF	TGTGCCAGCAGTTTCCTAGGGACTAGCAAGGGTAAGAATGAGCAGTTCTTC
-	TRBV2	TRBJ1-4	once	CASSGFGGTINEKLFF	TGTGCCAGCAGTGGATTTGGGGGTACAATAAATGAAAAACTGTTTTTT
TRBD1	TRBV28	TRBJ2-7	many	CASSLDPVTGSGDEQYF	TGTGCCAGCAGTTTAGATCCAGTGACAGGGTCTGGCGACGAGCAGTACTTC
TRBD1	TRBV28	TRBJ1-5	many	CASRVQGYSNQPQHF	TGTGCCAGCAGGGTACAGGGGTATAGCAATCAGCCCCAGCATTTT
-	TRBV10-3	TRBJ2-1	many	CAVRGDQTDEQFF	TGTGCCGTCCGCGGCGACCAGACCGATGAGCAGTTCTTC
TRBD2	TRBV20-1	TRBJ2-2	few	CSARDFRSGGNTGELFF	TGCAGTGCTAGAGATTTTAGGAGCGGGGGGAACACCGGGGAGCTGTTTTTT
TRBD2	TRBV7-2	TRBJ2-2	-	CASSTIGLAGERTGELFF	TGTGCCAGCAGCACAATCGGACTAGCGGGAGAACGGACCGGGGAGCTGTTTTTT
TRBD1	TRBV28	TRBJ2-2	many	CASLAGGNTGELFF	TGTGCCAGCTTAGCAGGGGGGAACACCGGGGAGCTGTTTTTT
-	TRBV6-1	TRBJ1-2	few	CASRNPNYGYTF	TGTGCCAGCAGGAACCCCAACTATGGCTACACCTTC
TRBD1	TRBV28	TRBJ2-7	-	CQTGSSYEQYF	TGTCAGACAGGGAGTTCCTACGAGCAGTACTTC
TRBD1	TRBV2	TRBJ1-4	many	CASSRDRGWDEKLFF	TGTGCCAGCAGTCGGGACAGGGGCTGGGATGAAAAACTGTTTTTT
-	TRBV19	TRBJ1-5	-	CASTDVVGRVSYLKPQHF	TGTGCCAGTACCGATGTGGTCGGCAGGGTCTCGTATCTAAAGCCCCAGCATTTT
TRBD2	TRBV3-1	TRBJ2-5	few	CASSPLTGLAGGRETQYF	TGTGCCAGCAGCCCATTAACGGGACTAGCGGGAGGAAGAGAGACCCAGTACTTC
-	TRBV5-1	TRBJ1-2	-	CASSLEWEGYYGYTF	TGCGCCAGCAGCTTGGAGTGGGAGGGTTACTATGGCTACACCTTC
-	TRBV4-1	TRBJ1-4	-	CASSQGVGPREELFF	TGCGCCAGCAGCCAAGGGGTGGGTCCCCGGGAAGAACTGTTTTTT
-	TRBV27	TRBJ2-5	many	CASMEGLRFGQETQYF	TGTGCCAGCATGGAGGGGCTCAGATTCGGGCAAGAGACCCAGTACTTC
TRBD2	TRBV6-1	TRBJ2-7	many	CASSADRLAGVGEQYF	TGTGCCAGCAGTGCCGATAGACTAGCGGGAGTGGGCGAGCAGTACTTC
-	TRBV10-3	TRBJ2-7	-	CAISESGQGLSEQYF	TGTGCCATCAGTGAGTCGGGGCAGGGCCTAAGCGAGCAGTACTTC
-	TRBV6-1	TRBJ2-7	few	CASIGDSYEQYF	TGTGCCAGCATAGGGGACTCCTACGAGCAGTACTTC
-	TRBV5-1	TRBJ1-4	many	CASSTDGGAEKLFF	TGCGCCAGCAGCACCGACGGGGGGGCTGAAAAACTGTTTTTT
-	TRBV19	TRBJ1-2	many	CASREAREYGYTF	TGTGCCAGTAGAGAGGCGCGTGAATATGGCTACACCTTC
TRBD2	TRBV28	TRBJ2-7	-	CATNPITGGLAGLPLASEQYF	TGTGCCACCAACCCTATCACAGGGGGACTAGCGGGACTACCCTTAGCCTCCGAGCAGTACTTC
-	TRBV29-1	TRBJ2-7	many	CSVGTSYEQYF	TGCAGCGTTGGGACTTCCTACGAGCAGTACTTC
-	TRBV18	TRBJ1-3	-	CASSPLGESSGNTIYF	TGTGCCAGCTCACCGCTCGGGGAGAGCTCTGGAAACACCATATATTTT
TRBD1	TRBV2	TRBJ1-2	many	CASMYRGINGYTF	TGTGCCAGCATGTACAGGGGGATCAATGGCTACACCTTC
-	TRBV5-1	TRBJ1-3	-	CASREYSGNTIYF	TGCGCCAGCCGCGAGTACTCTGGAAACACCATATATTTT
TRBD1	TRBV6-1	TRBJ1-3	many	CASSQDRVILRWRGASGNTIYF	TGTGCCAGCAGCCAAGACAGGGTAATTCTTCGTTGGAGGGGAGCCTCTGGAAACACCATATATTTT
TRBD1	TRBV5-1	TRBJ1-1	few	CASSDTGGHLNTEAFF	TGCGCCAGCAGCGACACAGGGGGTCACTTGAACACTGAAGCTTTCTTT
TRBD2	TRBV28	TRBJ2-7	many	CASSTRSGSPYEQYF	TGTGCCAGCAGTACCCGTAGCGGGAGCCCCTACGAGCAGTACTTC
TRBD1	TRBV11-2	TRBJ1-3	-	CASSQPGQAGNTIYF	TGTGCCAGCAGCCAACCGGGACAGGCTGGAAACACCATATATTTT
TRBD1	TRBV7-2	TRBJ2-3	many	CASSLSPGQGVGDTQYF	TGTGCCAGCAGCTTGTCCCCGGGACAGGGAGTCGGAGATACGCAGTATTTT
-	TRBV9	TRBJ2-5	few	CASGSGGSGTQYF	TGTGCCAGCGGATCCGGGGGCTCGGGGACCCAGTACTTC
-	TRBV7-8	TRBJ1-5	many	CASSLERRDRSNQPQHF	TGTGCCAGCAGCTTAGAGCGCAGGGATCGGAGCAATCAGCCCCAGCATTTT
-	TRBV6-1	TRBJ2-7	many	CASSKEELMGNEQYF	TGTGCCAGCAGCAAAGAAGAGCTCATGGGAAACGAGCAGTACTTC
TRBD2	TRBV6-1	TRBJ2-5	-	CASISLAGFQETQYF	TGTGCCAGCATTAGTTTAGCGGGATTCCAAGAGACCCAGTACTTC
-	TRBV19	TRBJ1-5	few	CASSIPRFENQPQHF	TGTGCCAGTAGTATTCCACGGTTTGAAAATCAGCCCCAGCATTTT
TRBD1	TRBV6-2/TRBV6-3	TRBJ1-5	few	CASSYSAGTGEQPQHF	TGTGCCAGCAGTTACTCGGCCGGGACAGGGGAGCAGCCCCAGCATTTT
TRBD2	TRBV3-1	TRBJ2-1	many	CASSRGGSKHEQFF	TGTGCCAGCAGCCGGGGCGGGAGTAAACATGAGCAGTTCTTC